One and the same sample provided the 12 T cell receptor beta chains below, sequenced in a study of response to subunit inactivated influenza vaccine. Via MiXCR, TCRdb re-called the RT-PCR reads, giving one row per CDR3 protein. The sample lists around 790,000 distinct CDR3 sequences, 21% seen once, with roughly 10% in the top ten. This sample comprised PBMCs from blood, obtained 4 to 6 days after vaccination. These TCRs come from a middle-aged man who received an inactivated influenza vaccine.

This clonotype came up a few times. The CDR3 loop reads CASSLVPRTKSTEAFF. In DNA, the CDR3 is TGCGCCAGCAGCTTGGTCCCTAGAACCAAGAGCACTGAAGCTTTCTTT. This sequence joins TRBV5-1 and TRBJ1-1; D not resolved. Germline V gives CDR1 SGHRS, CDR2 YFSETQ. This CDR3 contains 16 residues. Trimming cost V 0 bases and J 4 bases, with 16 bases left between them.

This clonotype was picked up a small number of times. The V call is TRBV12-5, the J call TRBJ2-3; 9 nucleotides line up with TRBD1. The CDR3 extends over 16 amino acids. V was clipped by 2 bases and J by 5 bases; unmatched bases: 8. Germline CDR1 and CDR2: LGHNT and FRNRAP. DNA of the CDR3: TGTGCTAGTGGTTTGCCGTCGGACAGGGGCAAAGATACGCAGTATTTT. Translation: CASGLPSDRGKDTQYF.

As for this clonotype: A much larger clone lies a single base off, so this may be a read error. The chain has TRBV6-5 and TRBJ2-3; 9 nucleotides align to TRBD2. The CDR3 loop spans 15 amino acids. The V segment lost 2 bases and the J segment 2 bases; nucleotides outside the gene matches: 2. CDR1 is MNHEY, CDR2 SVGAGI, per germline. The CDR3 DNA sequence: TGTGCCAGCAGTTACGCTAGCGGGGCCACAGATACGCAGTATTTT. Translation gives CASSYASGATDTQYF.

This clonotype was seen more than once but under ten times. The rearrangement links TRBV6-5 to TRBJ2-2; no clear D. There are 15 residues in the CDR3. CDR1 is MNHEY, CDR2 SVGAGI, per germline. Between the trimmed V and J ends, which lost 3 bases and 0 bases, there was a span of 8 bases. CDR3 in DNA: TGTGCCAGCAGTTATCGAGTCGCGAACACCGGGGAGCTGTTTTTT. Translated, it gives CASSYRVANTGELFF.

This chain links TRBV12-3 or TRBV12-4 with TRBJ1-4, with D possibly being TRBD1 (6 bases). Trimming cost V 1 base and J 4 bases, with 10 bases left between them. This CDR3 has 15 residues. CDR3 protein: CASSLGTAFNEKLFF. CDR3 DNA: TGTGCCAGCAGTTTAGGGACAGCCTTTAATGAAAAACTGTTTTTT.

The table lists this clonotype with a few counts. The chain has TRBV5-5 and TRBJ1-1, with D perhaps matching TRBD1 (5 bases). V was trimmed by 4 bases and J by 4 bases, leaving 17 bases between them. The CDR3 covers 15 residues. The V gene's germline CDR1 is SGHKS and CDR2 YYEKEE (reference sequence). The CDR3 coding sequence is TGTGCCAGCAGCATCCATCAGGGCTCGATCACTGAAGCTTTCTTT. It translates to CASSIHQGSITEAFF.

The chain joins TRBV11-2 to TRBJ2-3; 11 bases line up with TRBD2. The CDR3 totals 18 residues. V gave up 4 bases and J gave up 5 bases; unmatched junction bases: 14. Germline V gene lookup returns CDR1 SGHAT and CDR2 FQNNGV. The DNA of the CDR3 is TGTGCCAGCAGCTCCACCTTTACGACTCTAGCGGGGGGAGATACGCAGTATTTT. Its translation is CASSSTFTTLAGGDTQYF.

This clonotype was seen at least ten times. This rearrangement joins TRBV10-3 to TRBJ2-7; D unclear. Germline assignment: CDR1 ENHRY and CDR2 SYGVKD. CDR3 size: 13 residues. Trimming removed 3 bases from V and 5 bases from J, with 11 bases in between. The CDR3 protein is CAISDQITNEQYF. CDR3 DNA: TGTGCCATCAGTGATCAGATAACAAACGAGCAGTACTTC.

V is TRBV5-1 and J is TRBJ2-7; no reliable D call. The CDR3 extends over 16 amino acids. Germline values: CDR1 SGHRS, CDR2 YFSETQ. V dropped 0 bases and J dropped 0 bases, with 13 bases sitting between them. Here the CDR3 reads CASSLDDTLTSYEQYF. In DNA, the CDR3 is TGCGCCAGCAGCTTGGATGACACCCTGACCTCCTACGAGCAGTACTTC.

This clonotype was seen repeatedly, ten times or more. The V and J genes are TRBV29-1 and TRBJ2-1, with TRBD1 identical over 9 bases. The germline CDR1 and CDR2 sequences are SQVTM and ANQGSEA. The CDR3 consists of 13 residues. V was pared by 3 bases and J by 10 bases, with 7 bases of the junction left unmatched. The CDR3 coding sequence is TGCAGCGTTGAGACCAACAGGGGGCGGGAGCAGTTCTTC. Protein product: CSVETNRGREQFF.

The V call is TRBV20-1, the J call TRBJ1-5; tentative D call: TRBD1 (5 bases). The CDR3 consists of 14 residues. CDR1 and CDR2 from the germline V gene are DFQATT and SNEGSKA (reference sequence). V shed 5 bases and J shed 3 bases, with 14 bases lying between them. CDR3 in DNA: TGCAGTGCTTCTCCGGGACTTCTCAATCAGCCCCAGCATTTT. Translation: CSASPGLLNQPQHF.

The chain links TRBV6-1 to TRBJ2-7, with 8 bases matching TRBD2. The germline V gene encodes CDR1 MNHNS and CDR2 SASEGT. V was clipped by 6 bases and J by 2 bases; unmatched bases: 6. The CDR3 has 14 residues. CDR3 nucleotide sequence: TGTGCCAGCAGGGGACTAGGGTCCCCCTACGAGCAGTACTTC. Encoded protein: CASRGLGSPYEQYF.